This T cell receptor (beta chain) was found in a study of OX40 agonist ivuxolimab in advanced cancers. The germline V gene encodes CDR1 SGHTA and CDR2 FQGNSA. Trimming removed 4 bases at V and 7 bases at J, with 7 bases between. The length of the CDR3 is 12 residues. Produced via immunoSEQ multiplex PCR; TCRdb's table is partial and in-frame only. The sample has about 81,000 clones, more than 75% seen once. This chain connects TRBV7-2 to TRBJ2-2, with D unresolved. The source is an adult with an advanced solid tumor such as melanoma, head and neck, liver or kidney cancer. Source: CD4+ or CD8+ T cells sorted from blood, taken in a trial of the OX40 agonist ivuxolimab. CDR3 DNA sequence: TGTGCCAGCAGCTCTAGGGTCGGGGAGCTGTTTTTT. Translating it yields CASSSRVGELFF.